These 14 T cell receptor beta chains came from one sample sequenced in a study of blood T cell repertoires in COVID-19. TCRdb's copy holds only in-frame clones and misses some; the assay was immunoSEQ multiplex PCR. The data hold approximately 90,000 clones, with over 65% observed a single time. The specimen was peripheral blood. Every receptor here comes from a human donor in a cohort sampled during active COVID-19.

The rearrangement uses TRBV9 and TRBJ2-1, with D possibly TRBD2 on 6 matching bases. There are 14 residues in the CDR3. The germline V gene has CDR1 SGDLS and CDR2 YYNGEE. V lost 7 bases, J lost 1 base, and 12 bases lay in between. CDR3 amino acids: CASASESSYNEQFF. The CDR3 DNA is TGTGCCAGCGCTAGCGAGAGTTCCTACAATGAGCAGTTCTTC.

The V gene is TRBV18, the J gene TRBJ2-5; perhaps TRBD2 as D (5 bases). Germline assignment: CDR1 KGHSH and CDR2 LQKENI. This CDR3 is built from 11 residues. V dropped 2 bases and J dropped 9 bases, with 7 bases sitting between them. The CDR3 protein is CASSPAEAQYF. The CDR3 DNA sequence: TGTGCCAGCTCACCAGCGGAGGCCCAGTACTTC.

The J gene is TRBJ1-5, the V gene TRBV21-1; the tabulated D call, TRBD1, remains unverified against the DNA. TRBV21-1 is marked as a pseudogene. The CDR3 sequence is 16 residues long. The CDR3 loop reads CASGKAQGAEDQPQHF. CDR3 bases: TGTGCCAGCGGCAAAGCCCAGGGGGCAGAGGATCAGCCCCAGCATTTT.

J is TRBJ1-1 and V is TRBV6-5; no reliable D call. Deletions cut 4 bases from V and 7 bases from J, with 13 bases between. Germline CDR1 is MNHEY and CDR2 is SVGAGI. The CDR3 sequence is 13 residues long. The CDR3 is CASSWRAGSEAFF. In nucleotides, the CDR3 is TGTGCCAGCAGTTGGCGGGCGGGAAGTGAAGCTTTCTTT.

This clone showed up just once. The gene calls are TRBV4-3 and TRBJ1-5, with 7 bases fitting TRBD1. Looked up from germline, CDR1 is LGHNA and CDR2 is YSLEER. V was clipped by 6 bases and J by 8 bases; unmatched bases: 13. The CDR3 totals 15 residues. CDR3 nucleotide sequence: TGCGCCAGCAGATTAGACAGGGATTCTAATAAGCCCCAGCATTTT. Its translation is CASRLDRDSNKPQHF.

This chain links TRBV7-2 with TRBJ2-2, with a weak D call TRBD1 (5 bases). The CDR3 totals 15 residues. The germline V gene has CDR1 SGHTA and CDR2 FQGNSA. V was cut by 4 bases and J by 1 base, with 10 bases left in between. The CDR3 DNA reads TGTGCCAGCAGCTGGCAGACAGTGAACACCGGGGAGCTGTTTTTT. Amino acid sequence: CASSWQTVNTGELFF.

The chain employs TRBV7-9 and TRBJ2-6; a possible D gene is TRBD1 (6 bases). Germline-derived CDR1 and CDR2 are SEHNR and FQNEAQ (reference sequence). CDR3 length: 18 amino acids. The V gene lost 5 bases and the J gene lost 4 bases, with 21 bases spanning the gap. CDR3 loop: CASSPTQGLGSGANVLTF. CDR3 DNA: TGTGCCAGCAGCCCCACACAGGGTCTAGGATCCGGGGCCAACGTCCTGACTTTC.

V and J are TRBV2 and TRBJ2-1, with 11 bases that match TRBD1. Per the germline V gene, CDR1 is SNHLY and CDR2 is FYNNEI. The CDR3 loop spans 15 amino acids. V lost 6 bases to trimming and J lost 5 bases; unmatched junction nucleotides: 6. Here the CDR3 DNA reads TGTGCCAGCAGGGCGGACAGGGGGCGCAACAATGAGCAGTTCTTC. It translates to CASRADRGRNNEQFF.

V gene TRBV5-1 combines with J gene TRBJ2-5, with D unresolved. CDR3 length: 17 amino acids. V gave up 0 bases and J gave up 0 bases, with 15 bases separating them. The germline V gene encodes CDR1 SGHRS and CDR2 YFSETQ. CDR3 in amino acids: CASSLDVRSANQETQYF. CDR3 in DNA: TGCGCCAGCAGCTTGGACGTGAGGTCAGCGAACCAAGAGACCCAGTACTTC.

Only one count was recorded for this clone. This chain joins TRBV28 and TRBJ2-5, with 7 nucleotides matching TRBD1. The junction had 7 bases not matched to a gene; V was cut back by 6 bases and J by 0 bases. The germline gives CDR1 MDHEN, CDR2 SYDVKM. This CDR3 region has 15 residues. Here the CDR3 reads CASSSYDRDQETQYF. The CDR3 DNA follows: TGTGCCAGCAGCAGTTATGACAGGGACCAAGAGACCCAGTACTTC.

The gene calls are TRBV28 and TRBJ1-6, with D possibly matching TRBD1 (5 bases). This CDR3 contains 14 residues. Per the germline V gene, CDR1 is MDHEN and CDR2 is SYDVKM. V was trimmed by 0 bases and J by 12 bases, leaving 12 bases between them. CDR3 sequence: CASSLWRQGEPLHF. CDR3 in DNA: TGTGCCAGCAGTTTATGGAGACAAGGGGAACCCCTCCACTTT.

This chain connects TRBV6-5 to TRBJ2-5; a weak D match, TRBD1 (7 bases). V lost 7 bases, J lost 5 bases, and 20 bases lay in between. Per the germline V gene, CDR1 is MNHEY and CDR2 is SVGAGI. The CDR3 is 15 amino acids. The CDR3 loop is CASNGGGGRVETQYF. For the CDR3, the DNA is TGTGCCAGCAATGGAGGAGGGGGCAGGGTCGAGACCCAGTACTTC.

The chain is built from TRBV28 and TRBJ2-3; no definite D call. The CDR3 runs to 13 residues. V gave up 7 bases and J gave up 5 bases, with 13 bases separating them. The germline gives CDR1 MDHEN, CDR2 SYDVKM. The CDR3 protein is CASKVVARDTQYF. CDR3 DNA: TGTGCCAGCAAAGTGGTAGCTCGAGATACGCAGTATTTT.

The gene calls are TRBV7-2 and TRBJ1-1; perhaps TRBD1 as D (5 bases). Looked up from germline, CDR1 is SGHTA and CDR2 is FQGNSA. Trimming removed 3 bases at V and 11 bases at J, with 13 bases between. The length of the CDR3 is 12 residues. CDR3 bases: TGTGCCAGCAGCTTCCTTGGGACTGGGGCTTTCTTT. Translated, it gives CASSFLGTGAFF.